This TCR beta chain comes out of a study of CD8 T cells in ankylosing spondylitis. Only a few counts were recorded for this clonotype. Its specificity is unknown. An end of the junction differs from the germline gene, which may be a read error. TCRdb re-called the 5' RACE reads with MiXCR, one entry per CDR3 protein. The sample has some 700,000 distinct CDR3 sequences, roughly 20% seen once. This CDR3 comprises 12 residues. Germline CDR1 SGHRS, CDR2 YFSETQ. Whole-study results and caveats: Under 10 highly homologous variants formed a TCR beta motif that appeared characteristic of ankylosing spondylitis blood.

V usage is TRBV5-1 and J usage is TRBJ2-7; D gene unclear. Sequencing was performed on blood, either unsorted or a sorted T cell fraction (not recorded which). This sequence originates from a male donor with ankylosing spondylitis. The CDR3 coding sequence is TGCGCCAGCAGCTTGGATACCAGCTTGTTGCACTTC. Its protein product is CASSLDTSLLHF. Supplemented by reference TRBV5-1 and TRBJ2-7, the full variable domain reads KAGVTQTPRYLIKTRGQQVTLSCSPISGHRSVSWYQQTPGQGLQFLFEYFSETQRNKGNFPGRFSGRQFSNSRSEMNVSTLELGDSALYLCASSLDTSLLHFGPGTRLTVT.